Shown below are 10 T cell receptor beta chains from a single sample sequenced in a study of human T cells and chemical hapten exposure. MiXCR, run by TCRdb on the RACE reads, gives a single entry per CDR3 protein. Of a few hundred thousand distinct CDR3 sequences listed, nearly 6.5% are singletons. Regarding time point: patch test 2, 6 weeks after DPC sensitization. Treatment noted: therapeutic diphenylcyclopropenone sensitization with weekly scalp DPC. This material consisted of whole blood, taken in connection with sensitization to the hapten diphenylcyclopropenone (DPC). All receptors come from a woman under 30 with alopecia areata. Some clones in this sample may be carry-over from other donors' samples.

This clonotype has just a few counts. The chain couples TRBV27 to TRBJ1-5; D possibly corresponds to TRBD1 (5 bases). Trimming cost V 8 bases and J 6 bases, with 23 bases left between them. CDR3 length equals 16 residues. CDR1 and CDR2 from the germline V gene are MNHEY and SMNVEV (reference sequence). The CDR3 protein is CASSQKSVGAVQPQHF. CDR3 bases: TGTGCCAGCTCCCAGAAATCCGTTGGGGCTGTTCAGCCCCAGCATTTT.

The chain joins TRBV4-3 to TRBJ2-7; weak D call: TRBD1 (6 bases). This CDR3 has 15 residues. Germline CDR1 and CDR2: LGHNA and YSLEER. The V and J ends lost 0 bases and 2 bases respectively, with 11 bases between them. The CDR3 spells CASSQDDRYTYEQYF. The CDR3 region has the DNA TGCGCCAGCAGCCAAGACGACAGGTACACCTACGAGCAGTACTTC.

This clonotype was picked up many times. The chain carries TRBV5-4 and TRBJ1-2; TRBD1 matches at 8 bases. V trimming: 7 bases; J trimming: 6 bases; junction bases outside the gene matches: 11. Germline values: CDR1 SGHNT, CDR2 YYREEE (reference sequence). CDR3 length: 14 residues. The DNA of the CDR3 is TGTGCCAGCTCTTCGCGGACAGGGCTTGATGGCTACACCTTC. It encodes CASSSRTGLDGYTF.

This clonotype was picked up a small number of times. This sequence joins TRBV18 and TRBJ2-3, with TRBD2 matching over 12 bases. CDR1 and CDR2 (germline): KGHSH, LQKENI. Trimming removed 3 bases from V and 2 bases from J; junction bases left unmatched: 6. CDR3 length: 17 amino acids. The CDR3, as DNA: TGTGCCAGCTCACCCAGACTAGCGGGGGCCTCCACAGATACGCAGTATTTT. Its protein is CASSPRLAGASTDTQYF.

This clonotype was counted only a few times. V and J are TRBV28 and TRBJ1-1, with 9 bases identical to TRBD1. The CDR3 consists of 19 residues. Trimming removed 4 bases from V and 3 bases from J; junction bases left unmatched: 18. CDR1 and CDR2 from the germline V gene are MDHEN and SYDVKM. The DNA for the CDR3 is TGTGCCAGCAGTTATCCCCTCCAACGGGACAGGGCGGTAGACACTGAAGCTTTCTTT. It is translated as CASSYPLQRDRAVDTEAFF.

This clonotype has at least ten counts. The rearrangement links TRBV6-5 to TRBJ1-2; D is uncertain. Trimming took 4 bases from V and 7 from J, leaving 19 bases between them. The CDR3 has 15 residues. CDR1 is MNHEY, CDR2 SVGAGI, per germline. CDR3: CASSSPNVLTRGYTF. CDR3 bases: TGTGCCAGCAGTTCCCCCAACGTTCTCACCCGTGGCTACACCTTC.

This clonotype was detected ten times or more. V and J are TRBV6-6 and TRBJ1-6, with a possible D match to TRBD1 (5 bases). With 2 bases removed from V and 5 bases from J, the gap between germline ends came to 10 bases. The CDR3 consists of 15 residues. Germline CDR1 is MNHNY and CDR2 is SVGAGI (reference sequence). The CDR3, as DNA: TGTGCCAGCAGTTACGGGGCAGTTGATAATTCACCCCTCCACTTT. Amino acid sequence: CASSYGAVDNSPLHF.

This clonotype was recorded at least ten times. The chain uses TRBV7-8 and TRBJ2-5; the D is unclear. V was cut by 1 base and J by 2 bases, with 14 bases left in between. Germline V gives CDR1 SGHVS, CDR2 FQNEAQ. CDR3 length: 16 residues. CDR3: CASSLVRLYWQETQYF. The CDR3, as DNA: TGTGCCAGCAGCTTAGTGCGCTTGTATTGGCAAGAGACCCAGTACTTC.

This clonotype was seen at least ten times. The chain couples TRBV18 to TRBJ1-3, with D possibly matching TRBD1 (5 bases). V was shortened by 1 base and J by 0 bases, with 19 bases between the two germline ends. CDR3 length: 19 amino acids. CDR1 and CDR2 (germline): KGHSH, LQKENI. In nucleotides, the CDR3 is TGTGCCAGCTCACCACTTTCTGTTACTTCGGGGACCTCTGGAAACACCATATATTTT. It specifies CASSPLSVTSGTSGNTIYF.

A few counts support this clonotype. This rearrangement joins TRBV11-2 to TRBJ1-6; D ambiguous. The germline gives CDR1 SGHAT, CDR2 FQNNGV. The length of the CDR3 is 13 residues. Trimming stripped 5 bases from V and 15 bases from J, with 17 bases between. The CDR3 loop reads CASSLLGKIVLHF. The CDR3 nucleotides read TGTGCCAGCAGCCTGCTGGGTAAAATCGTCCTCCACTTT.